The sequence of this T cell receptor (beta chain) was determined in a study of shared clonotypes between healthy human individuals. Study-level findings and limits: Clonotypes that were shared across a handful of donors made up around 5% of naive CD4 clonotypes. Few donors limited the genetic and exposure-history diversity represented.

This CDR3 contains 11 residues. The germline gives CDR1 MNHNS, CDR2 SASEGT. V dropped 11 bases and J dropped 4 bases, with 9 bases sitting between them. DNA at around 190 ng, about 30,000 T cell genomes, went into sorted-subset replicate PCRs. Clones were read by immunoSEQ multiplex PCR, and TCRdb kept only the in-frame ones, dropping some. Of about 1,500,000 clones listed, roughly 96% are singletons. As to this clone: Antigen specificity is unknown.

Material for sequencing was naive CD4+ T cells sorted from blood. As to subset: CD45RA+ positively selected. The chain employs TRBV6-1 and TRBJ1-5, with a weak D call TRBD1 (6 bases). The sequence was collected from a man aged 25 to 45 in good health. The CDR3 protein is CAGGQNQPQHF. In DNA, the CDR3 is TGTGCCGGAGGACAGAATCAGCCCCAGCATTTT.